The sequence of this T cell receptor beta chain was determined in a study of PD-1 blockade in classical Hodgkin lymphoma. Study-level findings and limits: There was a significant rise in CD4+ TCR diversity by C4D1, with no such rise for CD8+. In newly diagnosed patients, baseline TCR diversity was reportedly below that of healthy donors. Complete responders showed a baseline diversity that resembled the diversity of newly diagnosed patients.

Germline CDR1 reads MGHRA; CDR2 reads YSYEKL. The J segment lost 4 bases and the V segment lost 0 bases, leaving 10 bases of the junction unmatched. The CDR3 is made up of 17 amino acids. Details on this clone: The antigen is not known.

The assay was immunoSEQ multiplex PCR, and TCRdb's table has in-frame clones only and misses some. The table lists 10,000 or so clones, approximately 80% of them singletons, with 25% in the top ten. Autologous stem cell transplantation was followed by relapse in every patient, and brentuximab vedotin exposure varied. V usage is TRBV4-1 and J usage is TRBJ1-1, with 8 bases aligning to TRBD1. The input for sequencing was peripheral blood mononuclear cells (PBMCs), taken at baseline. This TCR was sampled from a human donor with classical Hodgkin lymphoma. The CDR3 protein is CASSQDSWWDRFTEAFF. The CDR3 nucleotides are TGCGCCAGCAGCCAAGATTCGTGGTGGGACAGGTTCACTGAAGCTTTCTTT.